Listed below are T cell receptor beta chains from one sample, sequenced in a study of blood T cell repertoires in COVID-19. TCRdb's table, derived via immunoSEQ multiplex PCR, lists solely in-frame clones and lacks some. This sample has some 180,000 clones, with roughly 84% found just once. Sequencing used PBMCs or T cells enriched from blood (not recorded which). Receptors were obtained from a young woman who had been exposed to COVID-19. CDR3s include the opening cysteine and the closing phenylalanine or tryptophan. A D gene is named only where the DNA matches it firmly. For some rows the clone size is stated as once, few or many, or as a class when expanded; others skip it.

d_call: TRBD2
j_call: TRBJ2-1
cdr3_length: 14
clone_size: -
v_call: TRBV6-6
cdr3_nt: TGTGCCAGCAGTCCTAGCGGCATTTACAATGAGCAGTTCTTC
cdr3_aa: CASSPSGIYNEQFF

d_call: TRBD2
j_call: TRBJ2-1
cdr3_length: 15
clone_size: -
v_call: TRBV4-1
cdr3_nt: TGCGCCAGCAGCGATTCCAGCGGGGGGTGGAATGAGCAGTTCTTC
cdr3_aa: CASSDSSGGWNEQFF

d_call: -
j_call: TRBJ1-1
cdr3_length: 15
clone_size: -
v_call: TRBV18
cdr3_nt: TGTGCCAGCTCACCAGGACAGATATTGAACACTGAAGCTTTCTTT
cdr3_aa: CASSPGQILNTEAFF

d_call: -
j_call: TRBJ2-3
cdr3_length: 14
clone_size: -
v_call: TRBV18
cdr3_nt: TGTGCCAGCTCACTTAACGCGGGCACAGATACGCAGTATTTT
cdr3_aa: CASSLNAGTDTQYF

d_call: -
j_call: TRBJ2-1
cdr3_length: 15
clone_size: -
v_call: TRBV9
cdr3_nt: TGTGCCAGCAGCGTAGCAGGGAGGGGGGACAATGAGCAGTTCTTC
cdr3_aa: CASSVAGRGDNEQFF

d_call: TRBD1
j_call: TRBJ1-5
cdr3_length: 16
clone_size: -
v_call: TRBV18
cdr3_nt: TGTGCCAGCTCTCGACAGGGGACTTATAGCAATCAGCCCCAGCATTTT
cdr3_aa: CASSRQGTYSNQPQHF

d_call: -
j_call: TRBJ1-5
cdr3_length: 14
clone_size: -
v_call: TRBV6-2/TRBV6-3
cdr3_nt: TGTGCCAGCAGTTACTTGAAGCTCAATCAGCCCCAGCATTTT
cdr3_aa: CASSYLKLNQPQHF

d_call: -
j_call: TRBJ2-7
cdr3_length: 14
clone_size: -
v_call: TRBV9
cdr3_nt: TGTGCCAGCAGCGTTCTACAGGGTGATGACGAGCAGTACTTC
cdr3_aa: CASSVLQGDDEQYF

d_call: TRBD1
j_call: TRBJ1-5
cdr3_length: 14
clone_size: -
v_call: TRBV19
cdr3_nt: TGTGCCAGTAGTATGACAGGGATTAATCAGCCCCAGCATTTT
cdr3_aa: CASSMTGINQPQHF

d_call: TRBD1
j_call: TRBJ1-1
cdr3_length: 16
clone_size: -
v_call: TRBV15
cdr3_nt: TGTGCCACCAGCAGAGTTCGGACAGGTTTAGGCACTGAAGCTTTCTTT
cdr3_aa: CATSRVRTGLGTEAFF

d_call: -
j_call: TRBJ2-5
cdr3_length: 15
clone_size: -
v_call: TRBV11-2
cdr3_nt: TGTGCCAGCAACTGGAGGGGGGGGGAGCAAGAGACCCAGTACTTC
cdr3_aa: CASNWRGGEQETQYF

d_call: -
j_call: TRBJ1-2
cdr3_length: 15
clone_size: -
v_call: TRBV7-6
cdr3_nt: TGTGCCAGCAGCTACACCCTCGGAGAGGCCGGCGGCTACACCTTC
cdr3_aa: CASSYTLGEAGGYTF

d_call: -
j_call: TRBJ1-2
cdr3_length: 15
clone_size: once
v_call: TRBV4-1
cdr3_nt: TGCGCCAGCAGCCAAGAAGCAGGGAGGTCGAGTGGCTACACCTTC
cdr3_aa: CASSQEAGRSSGYTF

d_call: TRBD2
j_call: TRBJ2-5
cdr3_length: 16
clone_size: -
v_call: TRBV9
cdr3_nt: TGTGCCAGCAGCGTAGGTAGGGGAGGGAACTTAGAGACCCAGTACTTC
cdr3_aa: CASSVGRGGNLETQYF

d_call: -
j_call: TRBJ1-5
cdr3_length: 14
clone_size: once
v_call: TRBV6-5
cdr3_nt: TGTGCCAGCAGTTACTCAGGGGGCAATCAGCCCCAGCATTTT
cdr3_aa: CASSYSGGNQPQHF

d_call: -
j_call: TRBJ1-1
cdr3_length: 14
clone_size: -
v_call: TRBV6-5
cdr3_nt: TGTGCCAGCAGCCAGAAGTCCATGAACACTGAAGCTTTCTTT
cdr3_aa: CASSQKSMNTEAFF

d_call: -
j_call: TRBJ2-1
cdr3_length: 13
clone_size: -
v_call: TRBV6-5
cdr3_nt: TGTGCCAGCAGTTCGAAAGCCTCCCTGAACCCGTTCTTC
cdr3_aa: CASSSKASLNPFF

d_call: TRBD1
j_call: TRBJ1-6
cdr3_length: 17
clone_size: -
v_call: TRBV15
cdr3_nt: TGTGCCACCAGCACTTACAGGGGGAGCTCCTATAATTCACCCCTCCACTTT
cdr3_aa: CATSTYRGSSYNSPLHF

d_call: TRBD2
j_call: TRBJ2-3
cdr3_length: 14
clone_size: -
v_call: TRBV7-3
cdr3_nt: TGTGCCAGCAACCTGGGAGGGAGCACAGATACGCAGTATTTT
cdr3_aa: CASNLGGSTDTQYF

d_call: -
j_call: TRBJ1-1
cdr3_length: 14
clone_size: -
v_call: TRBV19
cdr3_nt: TGTGCCAGTAGGGACACGAATATGAACACTGAAGCTTTCTTT
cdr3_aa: CASRDTNMNTEAFF

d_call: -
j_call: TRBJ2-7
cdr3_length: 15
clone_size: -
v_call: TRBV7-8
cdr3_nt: TGTGCCAGCAGCTCCCGGGACTCCAACTTACACGAGCAGTACTTC
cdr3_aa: CASSSRDSNLHEQYF

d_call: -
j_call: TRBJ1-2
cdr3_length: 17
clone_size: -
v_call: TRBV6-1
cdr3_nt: TGTGCCAGCAGTGAAACGCCATACTACAGGGAGTCTGAGGGCTACACCTTC
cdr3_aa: CASSETPYYRESEGYTF

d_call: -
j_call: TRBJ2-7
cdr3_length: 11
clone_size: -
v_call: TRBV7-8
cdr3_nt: TGTGCCAGCAGCCAAAGGGGGGAGCAGTACTTC
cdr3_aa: CASSQRGEQYF

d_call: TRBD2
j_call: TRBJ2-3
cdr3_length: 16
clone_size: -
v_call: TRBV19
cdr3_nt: TGTGCCAGTAGTATAGGGCGGGGGGAAGCACGGGATACGCAGTATTTT
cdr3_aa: CASSIGRGEARDTQYF

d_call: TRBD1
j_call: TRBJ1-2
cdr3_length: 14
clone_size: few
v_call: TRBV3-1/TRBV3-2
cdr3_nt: TGTGCCAGCAGCCCCCCGGGACAGACCTATGGCTACACCTTC
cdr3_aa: CASSPPGQTYGYTF

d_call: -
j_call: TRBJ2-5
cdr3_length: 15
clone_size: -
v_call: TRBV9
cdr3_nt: TGTGCCAGCAGCGTCATAGGGAAGGGGTCGGAGACCCAGTACTTC
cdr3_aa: CASSVIGKGSETQYF

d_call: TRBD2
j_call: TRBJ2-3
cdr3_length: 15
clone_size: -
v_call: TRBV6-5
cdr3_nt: TGTGCCAGCGCTACCGGGACTAGGAGTTTTAGTACGCAGTATTTT
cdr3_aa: CASATGTRSFSTQYF

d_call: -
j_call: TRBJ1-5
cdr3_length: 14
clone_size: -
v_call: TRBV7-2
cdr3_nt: TGTGCCAGCAGCCTAGACTTGGGCAATCAGCCCCAGCATTTT
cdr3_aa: CASSLDLGNQPQHF

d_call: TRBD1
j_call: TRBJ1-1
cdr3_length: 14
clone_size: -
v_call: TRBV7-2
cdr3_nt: TGTGCCAGCAGCTTGACAGGGATGAACACTGAAGCTTTCTTT
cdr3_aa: CASSLTGMNTEAFF

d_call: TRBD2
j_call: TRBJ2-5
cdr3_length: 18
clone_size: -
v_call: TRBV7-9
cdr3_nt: TGTGCCAGCAGCTTACTGCCGGACCTAGCGGAGGGGACAGAGACCCAGTACTTC
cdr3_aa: CASSLLPDLAEGTETQYF

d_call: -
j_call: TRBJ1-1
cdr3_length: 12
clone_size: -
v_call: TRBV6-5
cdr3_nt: TGTGCCAGCAGTTACAAGGGGACTGAAGCTTTCTTT
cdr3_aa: CASSYKGTEAFF

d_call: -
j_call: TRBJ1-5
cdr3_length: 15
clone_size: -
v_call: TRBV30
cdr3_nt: TGTGCCTGGAGTGTAGGCAGGGTGAGCAATCAGCCCCAGCATTTT
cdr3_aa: CAWSVGRVSNQPQHF

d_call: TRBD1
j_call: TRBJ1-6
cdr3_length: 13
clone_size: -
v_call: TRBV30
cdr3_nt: TGTGCCTGCCCACAGGGGGACAATTCACCCCTCCACTTT
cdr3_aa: CACPQGDNSPLHF

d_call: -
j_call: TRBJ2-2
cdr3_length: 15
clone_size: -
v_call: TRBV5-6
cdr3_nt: TGTGCCAGCAGCTTGACTAGCAGGCACACCGGGGAGCTGTTTTTT
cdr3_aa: CASSLTSRHTGELFF

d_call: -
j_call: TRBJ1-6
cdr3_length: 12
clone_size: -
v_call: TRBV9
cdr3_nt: TGTGCCAGCAGCGTTAGTGGTTCACCCCTCCACTTT
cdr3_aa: CASSVSGSPLHF

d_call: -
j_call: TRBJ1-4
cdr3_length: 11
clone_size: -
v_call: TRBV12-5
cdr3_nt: TGTGCTAGTGGTTTGGCAGAGGAACTGTTTTTT
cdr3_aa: CASGLAEELFF

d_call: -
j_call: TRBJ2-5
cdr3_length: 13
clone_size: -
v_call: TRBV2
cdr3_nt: TGTGCCAGCATGAGGTCGGGGCAAGAGACCCAGTACTTC
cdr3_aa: CASMRSGQETQYF

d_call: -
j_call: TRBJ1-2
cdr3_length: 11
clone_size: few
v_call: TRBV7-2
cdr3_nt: TGTGCCAGCAGCTCAGTATATGGCTACACCTTC
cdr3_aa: CASSSVYGYTF

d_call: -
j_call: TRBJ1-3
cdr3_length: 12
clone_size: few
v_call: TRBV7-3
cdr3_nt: TGTGCCAGCAGGGGGGGAGGAAACACCATATATTTT
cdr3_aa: CASRGGGNTIYF

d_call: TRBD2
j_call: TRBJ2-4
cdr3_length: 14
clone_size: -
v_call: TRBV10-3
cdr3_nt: TGTGCCATCAGTGCGGCGGGGGGCCCTAGCATTCAGTACTTC
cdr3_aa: CAISAAGGPSIQYF

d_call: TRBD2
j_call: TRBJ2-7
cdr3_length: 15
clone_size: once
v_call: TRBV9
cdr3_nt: TGTGCCAGCAGCGTCTCGGCTAGCGGGACCTACGAGCAGTACTTC
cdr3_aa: CASSVSASGTYEQYF

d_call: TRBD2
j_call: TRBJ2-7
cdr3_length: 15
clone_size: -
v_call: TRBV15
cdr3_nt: TGTGCCACCAGCAGAGACCTAGCGGGGGTCGGCGAGCAGTACTTC
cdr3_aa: CATSRDLAGVGEQYF

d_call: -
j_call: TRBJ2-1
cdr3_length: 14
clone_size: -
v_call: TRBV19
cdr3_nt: TGTGCCAGTAGGTCTGGGGCCACAGTCAATGAGCAGTTCTTC
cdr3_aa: CASRSGATVNEQFF

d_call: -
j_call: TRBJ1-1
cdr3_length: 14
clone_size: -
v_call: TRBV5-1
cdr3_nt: TGCGCCAGCAGTGGGGCAGGGGCGTCCACTGAAGCTTTCTTT
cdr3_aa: CASSGAGASTEAFF

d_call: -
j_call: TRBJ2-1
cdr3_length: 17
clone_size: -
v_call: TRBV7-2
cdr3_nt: TGTGCCAGCAGCTTAGCGCTAACCAGGACTTTTGCCAATGAGCAGTTCTTC
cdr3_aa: CASSLALTRTFANEQFF

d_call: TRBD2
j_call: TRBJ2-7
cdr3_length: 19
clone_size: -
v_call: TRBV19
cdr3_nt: TGTGCCAGTAGTATAAAGAACCTGGCGGGGGGACCGTCCTCCTACGAGCAGTACTTC
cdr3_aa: CASSIKNLAGGPSSYEQYF

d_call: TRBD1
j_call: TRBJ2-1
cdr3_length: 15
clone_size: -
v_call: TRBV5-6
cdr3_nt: TGTGCCAGCAGCTTATACCGGACAGGGAACAATGAGCAGTTCTTC
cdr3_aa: CASSLYRTGNNEQFF

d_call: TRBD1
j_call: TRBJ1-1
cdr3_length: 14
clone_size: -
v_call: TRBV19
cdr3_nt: TGTGCCAGTAGGGACAGGGGTTTAGGCACTGAAGCTTTCTTT
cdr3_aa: CASRDRGLGTEAFF

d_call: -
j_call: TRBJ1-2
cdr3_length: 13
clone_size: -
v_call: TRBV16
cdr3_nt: TGTGCCAGCAGCCAAGTCAGGAACTATGGCTACACCTTC
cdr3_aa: CASSQVRNYGYTF

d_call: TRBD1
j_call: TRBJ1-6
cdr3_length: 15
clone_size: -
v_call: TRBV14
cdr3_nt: TGTGCCAGCAGCCAACTGGACAGGGGGCTAGGACCCCTCCACTTT
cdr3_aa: CASSQLDRGLGPLHF

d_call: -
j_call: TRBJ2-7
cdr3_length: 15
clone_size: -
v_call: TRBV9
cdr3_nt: TGTGCCAGCAGCGTATCTGGGGGCGGATCCTACGAGCAGTACTTC
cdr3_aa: CASSVSGGGSYEQYF

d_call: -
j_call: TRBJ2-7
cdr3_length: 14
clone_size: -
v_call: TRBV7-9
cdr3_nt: TGTGCCAGCACCTCCACAGGGGGGGGCTACGAGCAGTACTTC
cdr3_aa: CASTSTGGGYEQYF

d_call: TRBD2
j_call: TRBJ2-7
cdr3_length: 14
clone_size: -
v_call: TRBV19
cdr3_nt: TGTGCCAGCGCGGGGGGCGGGAGCAGCTACGAGCAGTACTTC
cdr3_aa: CASAGGGSSYEQYF

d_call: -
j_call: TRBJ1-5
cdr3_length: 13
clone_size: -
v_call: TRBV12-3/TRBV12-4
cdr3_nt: TGTGCCAGCAGTTTGGCCAGCAATCAGCCCCAGCATTTT
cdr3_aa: CASSLASNQPQHF

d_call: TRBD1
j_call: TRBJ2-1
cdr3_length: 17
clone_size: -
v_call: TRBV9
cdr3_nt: TGTGCCAGCAGCGTAAATCTCGGACAGGGTGTTTACAATGAGCAGTTCTTC
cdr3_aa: CASSVNLGQGVYNEQFF

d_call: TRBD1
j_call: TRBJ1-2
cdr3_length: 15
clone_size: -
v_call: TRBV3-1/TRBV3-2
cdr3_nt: TGTGCCAGCAGCCCAGAGGACAGGGGTAAACCTGGCTACACCTTC
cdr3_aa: CASSPEDRGKPGYTF

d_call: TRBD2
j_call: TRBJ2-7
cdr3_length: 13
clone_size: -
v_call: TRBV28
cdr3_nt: TGTGCCAGCGAGCGGGACGGCCCCTACGAGCAGTACTTC
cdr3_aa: CASERDGPYEQYF

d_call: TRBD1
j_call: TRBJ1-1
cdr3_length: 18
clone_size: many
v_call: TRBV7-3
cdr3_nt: TGTGCCAGCAGCTTAGGACCGGGACAGGGATCGTCCGGCACTGAAGCTTTCTTT
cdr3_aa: CASSLGPGQGSSGTEAFF

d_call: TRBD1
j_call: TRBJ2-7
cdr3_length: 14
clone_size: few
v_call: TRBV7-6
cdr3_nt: TGTGCCAGCAGCTTAGACCCAGGGGGATACGAGCAGTACTTC
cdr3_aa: CASSLDPGGYEQYF